This TCR beta chain was sequenced in a study of T cells in narcolepsy. Study-wide background: Donors had narcolepsy type 1 or type 2, or were healthy controls.

Measured with immunoSEQ multiplex PCR; TCRdb has only the in-frame clones, and not every one. Of 25,000 or so clones in the sample, roughly 85% were seen once. This clone was observed a single time. Its specificity is unknown. With 6 bases clipped from V and 1 base from J, the junction kept 3 bases outside the gene matches. This CDR3 has 16 residues. Germline assignment: CDR1 SGHNT and CDR2 YENEEA. Overall study results and limits: Some memory CD4+ repertoires had no autoreactive clone sequences. Same-patient CSF and blood CD4+ T cell clonotypes included HCRT-specific and TRIB2-specific autoreactive ones. Autoreactive clonotypes reportedly recurred in blood of same and different patients, not controls.

The genes are TRBV11-3 and TRBJ2-2; 12 bases are shared with TRBD2. Sequenced: memory (CD45RA-) CD4+ T cells from blood. The clonotype comes from a human donor in good health. The CDR3 here is CASRSTSGRNTGELFF. Here the CDR3 DNA reads TGTGCCAGCAGGTCGACTAGCGGGAGGAACACCGGGGAGCTGTTTTTT.